This T cell receptor beta chain appears in the sequencing data of a study of blood T cell repertoires in COVID-19. The CDR3 contains 13 residues. Trimming removed 3 bases from V and 6 bases from J, with 10 bases in between. Sequencing was performed with immunoSEQ multiplex PCR; in TCRdb, only in-frame clones are kept and a portion is missing. Altogether approximately 100,000 clones are present, under 80% being singletons, with the ten largest covering around 20%. Sequenced: peripheral blood. V is TRBV12-3 or TRBV12-4 and J is TRBJ2-3; possible D gene TRBD1, 6 bases. The clonotype was recovered from a man aged 70 or older with active or convalescent COVID-19. CDR3 sequence: CASSFSGEDTQYF. In DNA form, the CDR3 reads TGTGCCAGCAGTTTTTCAGGGGAGGATACGCAGTATTTT.